This T cell receptor (beta chain) derives from a study of T cell changes during pregnancy in multiple sclerosis. Per germline, CDR1 SGDLS and CDR2 YYNGEE. V was clipped by 0 bases and J by 1 base, with 10 bases between them. This CDR3 has 15 amino acids. Repertoires were generated with immunoSEQ multiplex PCR, while TCRdb's copy carries only in-frame clones and drops some. The data show under 100,000 clones, with around 90% seen just once and under 2% held by the top ten. The sample in question was peripheral blood, obtained in the first trimester of pregnancy. The sequence derives from a female donor in good health, enrolled as a control in a pregnancy study. The gene calls are TRBV9 and TRBJ2-5, with D possibly matching TRBD2 (7 bases). As DNA, the CDR3 is TGTGCCAGCAGCGTAGAGGGGGGGGGCCAAGAGACCCAGTACTTC. Translating gives CASSVEGGGQETQYF.